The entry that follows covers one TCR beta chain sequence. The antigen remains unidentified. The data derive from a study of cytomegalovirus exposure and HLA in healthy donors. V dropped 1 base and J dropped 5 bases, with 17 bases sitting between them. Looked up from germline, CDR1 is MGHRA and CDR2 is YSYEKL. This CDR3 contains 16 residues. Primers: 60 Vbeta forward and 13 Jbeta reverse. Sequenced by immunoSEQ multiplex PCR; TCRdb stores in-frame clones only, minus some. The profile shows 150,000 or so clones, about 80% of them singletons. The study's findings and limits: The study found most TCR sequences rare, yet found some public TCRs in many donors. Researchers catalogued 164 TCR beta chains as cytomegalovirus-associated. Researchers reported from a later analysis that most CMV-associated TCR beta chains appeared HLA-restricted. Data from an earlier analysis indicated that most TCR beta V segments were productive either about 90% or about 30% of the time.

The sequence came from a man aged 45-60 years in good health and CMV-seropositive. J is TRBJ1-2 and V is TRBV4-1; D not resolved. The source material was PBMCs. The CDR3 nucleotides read TGCGCCAGCAGCCAAGTCTCACAAGGAGGTGCGTATGGCTACACCTTC. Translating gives CASSQVSQGGAYGYTF.